One and the same sample provided the 12 T cell receptor beta chains below, sequenced in a study of cytomegalovirus exposure and HLA in healthy donors. The PCR was carried out with 60 Vbeta primers and 13 Jbeta primers. Using immunoSEQ multiplex PCR, the repertoire was profiled, and TCRdb retains in-frame clones only, with some absent. Of 110,000 or so clones listed, 65% to 75% are singletons. Sequencing was carried out using PBMCs. The receptors shown here come from a woman between 45 and 60 years old in good health and CMV-seropositive.

This sequence joins TRBV7-2 and TRBJ2-1; the match to TRBD2 covers 9 bases. The CDR3 length is 16 residues. Germline loops: CDR1 SGHTA, CDR2 FQGNSA. V shed 5 bases, J shed 5 bases, and the junction held 10 bases outside the gene matches. For the CDR3, the DNA is TGTGCCAGCAGCCGAGGGGTAGCGGGGGACGACAATGAGCAGTTCTTC. Its protein is CASSRGVAGDDNEQFF.

The V call is TRBV6-1, the J call TRBJ2-1; the D gene is possibly TRBD2 (6 bases). CDR3 length: 14 amino acids. Germline V gene lookup returns CDR1 MNHNS and CDR2 SASEGT. Trimming removed 1 base at V and 6 bases at J, with 10 bases between. The CDR3 bases are TGTGCCAGCAGTGAAGGGGAGGTCCGCAATGAGCAGTTCTTC. It encodes CASSEGEVRNEQFF.

The chain couples TRBV7-8 to TRBJ2-7; TRBD1 matches at 7 bases. Trimming cost V 1 base and J 0 bases; bases outside gene matches: 3. The germline V gene has CDR1 SGHVS and CDR2 FQNEAQ. This CDR3 region has 15 residues. In DNA form, the CDR3 reads TGTGCCAGCAGCTTAGGTGGGACAGCCTCCTACGAGCAGTACTTC. It is translated as CASSLGGTASYEQYF.

The chain has TRBV7-2 and TRBJ1-5, with no clear D. The CDR3 sequence is 12 residues long. Trimming left V 3 bases short and J 5 bases short, with 5 bases between. Germline CDR1 reads SGHTA; CDR2 reads FQGNSA. In nucleotides, the CDR3 is TGTGCCAGCAGCTTTTCAGATCAGCCCCAGCATTTT. It specifies CASSFSDQPQHF. Full variable domain (outside the CDR3, taken from reference TRBV7-2 and TRBJ1-5): GAGVSQSPSNKVTEKGKDVELRCDPISGHTALYWYRQSLGQGLEFLIYFQGNSAPDKSGLPSDRFSAERTGGSVSTLTIQRTQQEDSAVYLCASSFSDQPQHFGDGTRLSIL.

The gene calls are TRBV30 and TRBJ2-7; maybe TRBD2 (6 bases). The length of the CDR3 is 14 residues. V gave up 0 bases and J gave up 0 bases, with 9 bases separating them. Germline V gene sequence: CDR1 GTSNPN, CDR2 SVGIG (reference sequence). CDR3 residues: CAWSVAGSSYEQYF. The CDR3 DNA is TGTGCCTGGAGTGTGGCGGGAAGCTCCTACGAGCAGTACTTC.

This chain links TRBV5-1 with TRBJ1-3; tentatively, D is TRBD1 (6 bases). The ends were cut back, 4 bases at V and 0 bases at J, with 8 bases in the middle. The CDR3 is 14 amino acids. Germline lookup yields CDR1 SGHRS and CDR2 YFSETQ. The CDR3 loop reads CASSMDSSGNTIYF. In DNA, the CDR3 is TGCGCCAGCAGCATGGACAGCTCTGGAAACACCATATATTTT.

The chain combines TRBV29-1 with TRBJ2-7, with D uncertain. From germline, CDR1 is SQVTM and CDR2 ANQGSEA. The V end was cut by 4 bases, the J end by 3 bases, with 10 bases between. The CDR3 has 12 residues. CDR3 bases: TGCAGCGTTGTTAGTCCGGGCTACGAGCAGTACTTC. Translated, it gives CSVVSPGYEQYF.

J is TRBJ1-2 and V is TRBV5-4; a weak D match, TRBD1 (6 bases). Germline loops: CDR1 SGHNT, CDR2 YYREEE (reference sequence). There are 13 residues in the CDR3. V gave up 6 bases and J gave up 5 bases, with 14 bases separating them. The CDR3 here is CASNDNTGYGYTF. CDR3 sequence (DNA): TGTGCCAGCAACGATAATACAGGGTATGGCTACACCTTC.

This clone has only a few counts. The chain employs TRBV18 and TRBJ1-4, with D uncertain. Germline V gene lookup returns CDR1 KGHSH and CDR2 LQKENI. The CDR3 runs 16 residues. Between the trimmed V and J ends, which lost 4 bases and 3 bases, there was a span of 15 bases. This CDR3 reads CASSLIYTDSNEKLFF. The CDR3, as DNA: TGTGCCAGCTCACTAATATATACGGACTCTAATGAAAAACTGTTTTTT.

The gene calls are TRBV19 and TRBJ1-4, with TRBD1 matching over 9 bases. V trimming: 5 bases; J trimming: 7 bases; junction bases outside the gene matches: 5. The CDR3 is made up of 14 amino acids. Looked up from germline, CDR1 is LNHDA and CDR2 is SQIVND (reference sequence). CDR3 residues: CASSGGQGGEKLFF. In DNA, the CDR3 is TGTGCCAGTAGTGGGGGACAGGGAGGTGAAAAACTGTTTTTT.

V and J are TRBV5-1 and TRBJ2-5; weak D call: TRBD1 (5 bases). V gave up 2 bases and J gave up 2 bases, with 19 bases separating them. This CDR3 region has 17 residues. Germline V CDR1 and CDR2: SGHRS, YFSETQ. This CDR3 reads CASSLGVSGRLQETQYF. DNA for the CDR3: TGCGCCAGCAGCTTAGGGGTTTCAGGGCGACTTCAAGAGACCCAGTACTTC. The complete variable domain, with remaining parts taken from reference TRBV5-1 and TRBJ2-5, reads KAGVTQTPRYLIKTRGQQVTLSCSPISGHRSVSWYQQTPGQGLQFLFEYFSETQRNKGNFPGRFSGRQFSNSRSEMNVSTLELGDSALYLCASSLGVSGRLQETQYFGPGTRLLVL.

The chain links TRBV6-6 to TRBJ2-7, with D maybe TRBD1 (6 bases). The CDR3 extends over 15 amino acids. V lost 2 bases, J lost 1 base, and 12 bases lay in between. Germline values: CDR1 MNHNY, CDR2 SVGAGI (reference sequence). CDR3 coding DNA: TGTGCCAGCAGTTACGGTGGGACAAATTCCTACGAGCAGTACTTC. Its protein is CASSYGGTNSYEQYF.